Sequencing of this TCR beta chain was carried out in a study of cytomegalovirus exposure and HLA in healthy donors. The assay was immunoSEQ multiplex PCR, and TCRdb's table has in-frame clones only and misses some. The table shows about 240,000 clones, with about 87% occurring only once. After removal of 9 bases from V and 6 bases from J, the junction contained 6 bases not matched to a gene. The germline V gene has CDR1 MNHNS and CDR2 SASEGT. The CDR3 contains 14 residues. The chain links TRBV6-1 to TRBJ1-5, with 12 bases fitting TRBD1. Sample: PBMCs. The sequence was collected from a man aged 18 to 29 in good health and CMV-seronegative. The CDR3: CASTGTGGFQPQHF. The DNA for the CDR3 is TGTGCCAGTACCGGGACAGGGGGCTTTCAGCCCCAGCATTTT.